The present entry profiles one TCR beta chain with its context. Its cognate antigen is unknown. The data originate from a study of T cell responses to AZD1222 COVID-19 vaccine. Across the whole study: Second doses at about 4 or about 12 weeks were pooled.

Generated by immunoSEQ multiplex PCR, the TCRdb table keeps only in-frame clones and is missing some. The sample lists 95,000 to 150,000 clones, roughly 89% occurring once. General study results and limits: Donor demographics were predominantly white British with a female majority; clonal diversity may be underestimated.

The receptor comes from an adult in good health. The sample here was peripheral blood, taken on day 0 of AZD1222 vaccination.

The DNA of the CDR3 is TGTGCCAGCAGTGTTGGGCCTAGCACAGATACGCAGTATTTT. It translates to CASSVGPSTDTQYF. V and J are TRBV2 and TRBJ2-3; D remains ambiguous. The germline V gene encodes CDR1 SNHLY and CDR2 FYNNEI. The CDR3 runs to 14 residues. V was trimmed by 4 bases and J by 0 bases, leaving 8 bases between them.